This T cell receptor (beta chain) originates from a study of cytomegalovirus exposure and HLA in healthy donors. Sequencing was performed with immunoSEQ multiplex PCR; in TCRdb, only in-frame clones are kept and a portion is missing. The sample lists fewer than 200,000 clones; around nine tenths were seen once. Germline V CDR1 and CDR2: MNHNY, SVGAGI (reference sequence). The V gene lost 3 bases and the J gene lost 4 bases, with 7 bases spanning the gap. This CDR3 spans 13 amino acids. The sequenced material came from PBMCs. J is TRBJ2-1 and V is TRBV6-6; D not resolved. The clonotype was recovered from a man aged 18-30 years in good health and CMV-seropositive. In nucleotides, the CDR3 is TGTGCCAGCAGTTATAAATCGTACAATGAGCAGTTCTTC. As protein: CASSYKSYNEQFF.